These 4 T cell receptor beta chains were all obtained from the same sample, sequenced in a study of Tregs in tolerant kidney transplant recipients. Profiled with immunoSEQ multiplex PCR; TCRdb holds only in-frame clones, not every one. The data hold roughly 69,000 clones, with 85% to 90% observed a single time. The sample was CD4+ T cells from blood, taken before the transplant. The receptors shown here come from a human donor who received a combined kidney and bone marrow transplant.

The chain links TRBV2 to TRBJ2-5; 7 nucleotides agree with TRBD2. CDR1 is SNHLY, CDR2 FYNNEI, per germline. J was trimmed by 1 base and V by 0 bases; bases with no gene match: 8. CDR3 size: 17 residues. In DNA form, the CDR3 reads TGTGCCAGCAGTGAAGCGCTTCTGGGACTAACCCAAGAGACCCAGTACTTC. Translated, it gives CASSEALLGLTQETQYF.

Remarks on this clone: The identical CDR3 is also encoded by other nucleotide sequences in the sample. V is TRBV5-1 and J is TRBJ2-3; 14 bases match TRBD2. Per germline, CDR1 SGHRS and CDR2 YFSETQ. There are 16 residues in the CDR3. Losses at the gene ends were 3 bases for V and 1 base for J; bases not matched to a gene: 1. CDR3 DNA sequence: TGCGCCAGCAGCTCGGGACTAGCGGGGGGCACAGATACGCAGTATTTT. Translated, it gives CASSSGLAGGTDTQYF.

The chain is built from TRBV4-1 and TRBJ2-7; 7 nucleotides align to TRBD2. Trimming cost V 3 bases and J 4 bases; bases outside gene matches: 15. This CDR3 is 17 amino acids long. Per germline, CDR1 MGHRA and CDR2 YSYEKL. DNA for the CDR3: TGCGCCAGCAGCCATCCCTCCGGGGCGGGGGAGGGGTACGAGCAGTACTTC. Amino acids: CASSHPSGAGEGYEQYF.

J is TRBJ2-5 and V is TRBV5-1; 9 positions agree with TRBD1. CDR3 length: 14 residues. Per germline, CDR1 SGHRS and CDR2 YFSETQ. The V and J ends lost 7 bases and 3 bases, in that order; junction bases with no gene match: 7. CDR3 in amino acids: CASLMGQGEETQYF. CDR3 DNA: TGCGCCAGCCTAATGGGACAGGGTGAAGAGACCCAGTACTTC.